This TCR beta chain was found in a study of regulatory T cells in long-lasting Graves disease. As for time point: persistent/refractory GD, antithyroid drugs over 5 years with positive TRAb. Extracted PBMC RNA gave rise to the TCR library. EDTA tubes held 9 to 10 milliliters of peripheral blood from each patient. This clonotype was observed a handful of times. For TCR beta, libraries came from iRepertoire HTBI primers and Arm-PCR of CDR3 regions. TCRdb ran MiXCR on the multiplex PCR reads and lists one entry per CDR3 protein. The sample yields 400,000 to 500,000 distinct CDR3 sequences, roughly a fifth seen once. The germline V gene has CDR1 SGHDT and CDR2 YYEEEE. The V and J ends lost 8 bases and 4 bases respectively, with 16 bases between them. The CDR3 runs to 15 residues.

This clonotype was obtained from a female donor with Graves disease. The V call is TRBV5-6, the J call TRBJ2-6; D might be TRBD1 (6 bases). Sequenced here: peripheral blood mononuclear cells (PBMCs), sampled when the disease was refractory, from a patient treated with antithyroid drugs. The CDR3 DNA reads TGTGCCAGTACAGGGTTCTCTGCCGGGGCCAACGTCCTGACTTTC. Translated: CASTGFSAGANVLTF.